These 10 T cell receptor beta chains were all obtained from the same sample, sequenced in a study of tumor-infiltrating lymphocytes in primary liver carcinoma. Co-extracted RNA and DNA came from about 20-30 mg of unsorted bulk tissue. Synthesis of TCR beta cDNA was carried out from 500 ng total RNA with a constant-region primer. Investigators got TCR beta libraries out of three nested multiplex PCR rounds, done with slightly modified ARM-PCR. Rounds one and two of PCR, each of about 10 cycles, were primed with TRBV1-TRBV30 forward primers and a C-beta reverse primer. In TCRdb, the multiplex PCR reads were re-called with MiXCR into one record per CDR3 protein. The sample contains roughly 78,000 distinct CDR3 sequences, 71% of which appear only once. The sequenced sample was liver tumor tissue from sampling region 4. The subset here: tumor region T4, right-lateral pole. The receptors derive from a woman aged 55-70 years with primary liver carcinoma and hepatitis B virus infection.

Details on this clonotype: This CDR3 is missing its conserved last phenylalanine or tryptophan, likely due to a read error. The V call is TRBV12-3 or TRBV12-4, the J call TRBJ2-1, with D perhaps being TRBD1 or TRBD2 (5 bases each). The CDR3 runs 13 residues. V lost 7 bases to trimming and J lost 8 bases, with 15 bases between them. The chain's CDR3 is CASNSAGTDEQFL. DNA for the CDR3: TGTGCCAGCAATTCCGCCGGGACGGATGAGCAGTTCCTC.

V usage is TRBV11-3 and J usage is TRBJ2-3, with 7 positions matching TRBD2. The germline CDR1 and CDR2 sequences are SGHNT and YENEEA. CDR3 length equals 18 residues. The junction had 12 bases not matched to a gene; V was cut back by 1 base and J by 2 bases. CDR3 DNA: TGTGCCAGCAGCTTAGGGCTAGCGGTAGCTCTAACCACAGATACGCAGTATTTT. This gives the protein CASSLGLAVALTTDTQYF.

Sample share makes this clonotype medium-sized. V is TRBV29-1 and J is TRBJ2-7; D not resolved. The CDR3 is made up of 13 amino acids. Germline V gene sequence: CDR1 SQVTM, CDR2 ANQGSEA. Deletions cut 5 bases from V and 0 bases from J, with 11 bases between. CDR3 protein: CSVSGRNSYEQYF. CDR3 in DNA: TGCAGCGTTTCTGGACGTAACTCCTACGAGCAGTACTTC.

This clonotype appeared a single time. The junction shows a germline mismatch at one end, possibly a read error. This rearrangement joins TRBV2 to TRBJ2-1; D is unresolved. The CDR3 consists of 11 residues. Germline loops: CDR1 SNHLY, CDR2 FYNNEI. The CDR3 DNA sequence: TGTGCCAGCAGGGAATACAATGTGCAGTTCTTC. Residues: CASREYNVQFF.

As regards this clonotype: It is likely a read error, because the conserved phenylalanine at the end of the CDR3 is missing. V usage is TRBV11-3 and J usage is TRBJ2-3; D unresolved. Per germline, CDR1 SGHNT and CDR2 YENEEA. CDR3 length equals 12 residues. CDR3 DNA: TGTGCCAGCAGCTTAGATGCGGATACACAGTATCCT. It specifies CASSLDADTQYP.

On this clonotype itself: The conserved closing phenylalanine or tryptophan is absent in this CDR3, likely reflecting a read error. The chain couples TRBV6-4 to TRBJ2-3, with TRBD2 matching 11 bases. The junction had 7 bases not matched to a gene; V was cut back by 8 bases and J by 3 bases. Germline V gene sequence: CDR1 MRHNA, CDR2 SNTAGT. The CDR3 is made up of 15 amino acids. The CDR3 sequence: CASASLAGGTDTQYY. CDR3 sequence (DNA): TGTGCCAGCGCTTCCCTAGCGGGAGGTACAGATACGCAGTATTAC.

This clonotype was detected ten times or more. V and J are TRBV12-3 or TRBV12-4 and TRBJ2-2, with no clear D. The CDR3 is 14 residues long. V shed 1 base and J shed 5 bases, with 8 bases lying between them. CDR3 sequence reads: CASSLGQPTGELFF. The CDR3 DNA reads as TGTGCCAGCAGTTTAGGGCAGCCGACCGGGGAGCTGTTTTTT.

Turning to this clonotype: A single base separates this from a much larger clone, so it may be a read error. The chain uses TRBV5-1 and TRBJ2-7, with a tentative D call TRBD2 (6 bases). Germline CDR1 SGHRS, CDR2 YFSETQ. CDR3 size: 15 residues. The CDR3 sequence: CASSLGTGGAYEQHF. CDR3 DNA: TGCGCCAGCAGCTTGGGGACCGGGGGAGCCTACGAGCAGCACTTC. Together with reference TRBV5-1 and TRBJ2-7, the CDR3 gives the full variable domain: KAGVTQTPRYLIKTRGQQVTLSCSPISGHRSVSWYQQTPGQGLQFLFEYFSETQRNKGNFPGRFSGRQFSNSRSEMNVSTLELGDSALYLCASSLGTGGAYEQHFGPGTRLTVT.

The chain has TRBV28 and TRBJ2-7, with D perhaps matching TRBD1 (6 bases). Deletions cut 3 bases from V and 0 bases from J, with 18 bases between. The CDR3 runs to 17 residues. Per the germline V gene, CDR1 is MDHEN and CDR2 is SYDVKM. The DNA for the CDR3 is TGTGCCAGCAGTTTTAGCGCGACCACCAGGGGCTCCTACGAGCAGTACTTC. This gives the protein CASSFSATTRGSYEQYF.

As concerns this clonotype: Germline and junction disagree at one end, which may indicate a read error. The rearrangement uses TRBV12-3 or TRBV12-4 and TRBJ1-1, with TRBD1 identical over 9 bases. CDR3 length equals 17 residues. Written as DNA, the CDR3 is TGTGCCAGTAGTTTAATACCGGGACAGGGTAGCGGCACTGAAGGTTTCTTT. It yields the protein CASSLIPGQGSGTEGFF.